The clone carrying this TCR beta chain occurred a few times. This sample is drawn from a study of blood T cell repertoires in COVID-19. For the study at large: From T cells, B-cell-depleted T cells, or PBMCs came the material, which was cDNA or gDNA.

The CDR3 runs 14 residues. Trimming cost V 5 bases and J 1 base, with 11 bases left between them. CDR1 is SGHTA and CDR2 is FQGNSA in the germline V gene. Per the authors' pipeline: Nucleated cell number was recorded as an estimate derived from reference gene primer amplification. Only in-frame clones appear in the TCRdb table, and some are missing; sequencing was by immunoSEQ multiplex PCR. The D gene and trimming were derived from the DNA, and the V and J assignments and clone size from that table. This sample has fewer than 200,000 clones; approximately 80% occur once, and the top ten carry approximately 8.6%.

The sequenced sample consisted of peripheral blood. The chain combines TRBV7-2 with TRBJ1-1, with D unresolved. The TCR originated in a woman between 50 and 59 years old with active or convalescent COVID-19. DNA for the CDR3: TGTGCCAGCAGCCCGGCTAGAGGGAACACTGAAGCTTTCTTT. This translates into CASSPARGNTEAFF.